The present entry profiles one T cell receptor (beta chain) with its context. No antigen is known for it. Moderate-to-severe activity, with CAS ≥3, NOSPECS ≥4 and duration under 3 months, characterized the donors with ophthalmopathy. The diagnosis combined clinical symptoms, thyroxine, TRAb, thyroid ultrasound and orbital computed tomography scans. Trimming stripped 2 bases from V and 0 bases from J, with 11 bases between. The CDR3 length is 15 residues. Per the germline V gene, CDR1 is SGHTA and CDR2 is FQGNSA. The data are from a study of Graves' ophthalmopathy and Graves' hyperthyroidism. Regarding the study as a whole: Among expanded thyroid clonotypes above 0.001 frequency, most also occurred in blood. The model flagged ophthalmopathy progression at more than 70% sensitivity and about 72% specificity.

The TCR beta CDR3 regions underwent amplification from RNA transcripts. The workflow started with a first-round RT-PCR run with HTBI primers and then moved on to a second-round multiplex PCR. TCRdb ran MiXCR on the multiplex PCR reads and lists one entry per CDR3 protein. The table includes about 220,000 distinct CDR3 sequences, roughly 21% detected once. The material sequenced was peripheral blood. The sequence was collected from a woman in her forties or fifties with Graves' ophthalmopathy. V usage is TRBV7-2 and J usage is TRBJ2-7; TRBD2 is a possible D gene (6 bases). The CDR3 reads CASSLTGESSYEQYF. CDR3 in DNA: TGTGCCAGCAGCTTAACGGGGGAAAGCTCCTACGAGCAGTACTTC.